This T cell receptor beta chain was captured by sequencing in a study of T-cell reconstitution after alpha-beta-depleted transplantation in children. Study findings and constraints: A year had passed since transplant, and T-cell counts and diversity by then came mostly from newly produced T cells. In some patients, recipient T cells and intrathymic progenitors surviving conditioning explained high day-60 diversity. After transplant, at about two months, alpha-beta T cells were reportedly derived from several hundred expanded graft clones.

Per germline, CDR1 MNHEY and CDR2 SMNVEV (reference sequence). The CDR3 consists of 13 residues. Trimming removed 6 bases from V and 6 bases from J, with 15 bases in between. Construction of the TCRbeta library involved unique molecular identifiers. TCRdb re-analysed the PCR reads in MiXCR, keeping a single row per CDR3 protein. The data contain about a million distinct CDR3 sequences, roughly 31% of them seen just once; the ten biggest clones take up about 28%. With regard to this clonotype: The antigen remains unidentified.

The sequences come from PBMCs, mostly from graft donor cells, collected 360 days after TCRalphabeta/CD19-depleted stem cell transplant. The receptor was isolated from a boy in the first two years of life who had a stem cell transplant for SCID, so the T cells may come from the graft donor. The chain has TRBV27 and TRBJ2-7; D is uncertain. The CDR3 sequence is CASRNPRGGEQYF. CDR3 nucleotide sequence: TGTGCCAGCAGAAACCCTAGAGGTGGCGAGCAGTACTTC.